The table lists the clone carrying this T cell receptor (beta chain) with a few counts. The CDR3 sequence is 13 residues long. V was trimmed by 3 bases and J by 10 bases, leaving 13 bases between them. Germline assignment: CDR1 SGHAT and CDR2 FQNNGV. The source of the sample is a study of blood T cell repertoires in COVID-19. Study-wide context: The cDNA or gDNA used as material had been derived from T cells, B-cell-depleted T cells, or PBMCs.

Study processing details: Counts of nucleated cells, estimated from reference gene primer amplification, were obtained. The assay was immunoSEQ multiplex PCR, and TCRdb's table has in-frame clones only and misses some. That table is the source of V, J and clone size, and D and trimming were worked out from the DNA. Among 360,000 or so clones listed, approximately 91% were seen once. A case of COVID-19 had been met by exposed participants within 2 weeks before study entry. This chain connects TRBV11-2 to TRBJ2-1; the D gene is possibly TRBD2 (6 bases). This clonotype was sampled from a woman between 25 and 40 years old who had been exposed to COVID-19. Sequenced: PBMCs or T cells enriched from blood (not recorded which). The CDR3 loop reads CASSLDLSGEQFF. CDR3 DNA: TGTGCCAGCAGCTTGGATCTCAGCGGGGAGCAGTTCTTC.